The 26 T cell receptor beta chains below all came from one sample that was sequenced in a study of cytomegalovirus exposure and HLA in healthy donors. Both 60 Vbeta primers and 13 Jbeta primers went into the PCR. Assay: immunoSEQ multiplex PCR; the TCRdb copy retains only in-frame clones and omits some. The sample data list tens of thousands of clones. The sequenced material came from PBMCs. These TCRs come from a man aged 50-59 years in good health and CMV-seropositive.

The chain joins TRBV7-9 to TRBJ1-1, with a possible D match to TRBD1 (5 bases). Germline-derived CDR1 and CDR2 are SEHNR and FQNEAQ (reference sequence). There are 13 residues in the CDR3. V was pared by 5 bases and J by 5 bases, with 12 bases between. CDR3 coding DNA: TGTGCCAGCAGCCAGGGAACATCAACTGAAGCTTTCTTT. Amino acids: CASSQGTSTEAFF.

The rearrangement joins TRBV11-3 to TRBJ2-1; tentative D call: TRBD2 (6 bases). Germline V gives CDR1 SGHNT, CDR2 YENEEA. The CDR3 length is 14 residues. V dropped 1 base and J dropped 10 bases, with 14 bases sitting between them. CDR3 protein: CASSLVGGPGEQFF. In DNA, the CDR3 is TGTGCCAGCAGCTTAGTGGGGGGACCTGGGGAGCAGTTCTTC.

The chain combines TRBV5-4 with TRBJ2-6, with 9 bases fitting TRBD2. Germline CDR1 SGHNT, CDR2 YYREEE (reference sequence). The CDR3 contains 16 residues. Unmatched junction bases numbered 9, after V lost 4 bases and J lost 7 bases. The CDR3, as DNA: TGTGCCAGCAGCCAAATAAGCCTAGCGGGAGCCAACGTCCTGACTTTC. The encoded protein is CASSQISLAGANVLTF.

The V gene is TRBV4-3, the J gene TRBJ2-1, with TRBD2 as a possible D gene (6 bases). Germline V gives CDR1 LGHNA, CDR2 YSLEER. V was cut by 1 base and J by 3 bases, with 19 bases left in between. CDR3 length: 18 amino acids. CDR3 nucleotides: TGCGCCAGCAGCCAAGGCTGGGGGGAACCCTACTACTACAATGAGCAGTTCTTC. As protein: CASSQGWGEPYYYNEQFF.

The chain carries TRBV28 and TRBJ1-5; tentatively, D is TRBD1 (5 bases). Germline V gives CDR1 MDHEN, CDR2 SYDVKM. This CDR3 has 16 residues. With 6 bases removed from V and 1 base from J, the gap between germline ends came to 16 bases. The CDR3 is CASSPYRMLSNQPQHF. The CDR3 DNA reads as TGTGCCAGCAGCCCCTACAGGATGTTAAGCAATCAGCCCCAGCATTTT.

The chain recombines TRBV19 with TRBJ2-3; 12 nucleotides match TRBD2. Trimming cost V 6 bases and J 6 bases; bases outside gene matches: 7. CDR1 is LNHDA, CDR2 SQIVND, per germline (reference sequence). The CDR3 loop spans 15 amino acids. CDR3 protein: CASSRRLAGADTQYF. The DNA for the CDR3 is TGTGCCAGTAGCAGAAGACTAGCGGGAGCTGATACGCAGTATTTT.

J is TRBJ2-2 and V is TRBV15, with 15 positions matching TRBD2. Germline assignment: CDR1 LNHNV and CDR2 YYDKDF (reference sequence). CDR3 length: 20 residues. Trimming removed 5 bases from V and 6 bases from J; junction bases left unmatched: 16. The CDR3 sequence is CATSGPGLAGGPVRAGELFF. CDR3 nucleotide sequence: TGTGCCACCAGCGGACCGGGACTAGCGGGAGGCCCTGTCAGGGCCGGGGAGCTGTTTTTT.

V and J are TRBV30 and TRBJ2-5, with 7 nucleotides matching TRBD1. V trimming: 2 bases; J trimming: 5 bases; junction bases outside the gene matches: 5. The CDR3 is 13 amino acids. The V gene's germline CDR1 is GTSNPN and CDR2 SVGIG (reference sequence). CDR3 nucleotide sequence: TGTGCCTGGAGTCGACAGGGAATTGAGACCCAGTACTTC. Its translation is CAWSRQGIETQYF.

The chain is built from TRBV18 and TRBJ1-1; D perhaps matches TRBD1 (5 bases). Germline lookup yields CDR1 KGHSH and CDR2 LQKENI. CDR3 length: 13 residues. The V and J ends lost 5 bases and 1 base respectively, with 8 bases between them. The CDR3 loop is CASSDRTNTEAFF. The DNA for the CDR3 is TGTGCCAGCTCAGACAGAACGAACACTGAAGCTTTCTTT.

The genes are TRBV4-2 and TRBJ1-5; 8 nucleotides agree with TRBD1. With V trimmed by 0 bases and J by 5 bases, 6 bases remained unmatched. CDR1 and CDR2 (germline): LGHNA, YNFKEQ. The CDR3 runs to 16 residues. CDR3 sequence reads: CASSQEHQGAYQPQHF. For the CDR3, the DNA is TGTGCCAGCAGCCAAGAGCATCAGGGGGCATATCAGCCCCAGCATTTT.

V usage is TRBV15 and J usage is TRBJ2-7; maybe TRBD1 (6 bases). Between the trimmed V and J ends, which lost 5 bases and 2 bases, there was a span of 13 bases. CDR3 size: 14 residues. CDR1 and CDR2 from the germline V gene are LNHNV and YYDKDF (reference sequence). This chain's CDR3 is CATSSRTDAYEQYF. CDR3 nucleotides: TGTGCCACCAGCTCCCGGACAGATGCCTACGAGCAGTACTTC. Drawing the rest from reference TRBV15 and TRBJ2-7, the complete variable domain is DAMVIQNPRYQVTQFGKPVTLSCSQTLNHNVMYWYQQKSSQAPKLLFHYYDKDFNNEADTPDNFQSRRPNTSFCFLDIRSPGLGDTAMYLCATSSRTDAYEQYFGPGTRLTVT.

V and J are TRBV7-9 and TRBJ2-1; 9 bases align to TRBD2. This CDR3 spans 16 amino acids. CDR1 SEHNR and CDR2 FQNEAQ come from the germline V gene (reference sequence). With V trimmed by 5 bases and J by 10 bases, 15 bases remained unmatched. CDR3 loop: CASSPEGGGERGEQFF. The CDR3 bases are TGTGCCAGCAGCCCGGAGGGCGGGGGGGAACGGGGGGAGCAGTTCTTC.

The CDR3 DNA sequence: TGTGCCAGCAGCCTACAGGGGGCCGAGACCCAGTACTTC. Translated, it gives CASSLQGAETQYF. The chain employs TRBV5-6 and TRBJ2-5; 9 nucleotides agree with TRBD1. The germline V gene encodes CDR1 SGHDT and CDR2 YYEEEE. The CDR3 length is 13 residues. The junction had 3 bases not matched to a gene; V was cut back by 4 bases and J by 5 bases.

The chain couples TRBV28 to TRBJ1-2, with a weak D call TRBD1 (5 bases). Trimming removed 2 bases at V and 8 bases at J, with 9 bases between. Germline CDR1 reads MDHEN; CDR2 reads SYDVKM. This CDR3 contains 12 residues. The CDR3 protein is CASSLGARGYTF. The CDR3 DNA sequence: TGTGCCAGCAGTTTAGGGGCGCGAGGCTACACCTTC.

This sequence joins TRBV7-9 and TRBJ1-4; perhaps TRBD1 as D (6 bases). This CDR3 is built from 15 residues. V lost 0 bases to trimming and J lost 8 bases, with 13 bases between them. In germline, CDR1 is SEHNR, CDR2 FQNEAQ (reference sequence). The CDR3 DNA reads as TGTGCCAGCAGCTTAGCGATTGGGGGCAACGAAAAACTGTTTTTT. Its translation: CASSLAIGGNEKLFF.

The V and J genes are TRBV30 and TRBJ1-1, with D tentatively TRBD1 (6 bases). V was trimmed by 2 bases and J by 6 bases, leaving 16 bases between them. CDR3 size: 14 residues. CDR1 and CDR2 from the germline V gene are GTSNPN and SVGIG (reference sequence). CDR3 nucleotides: TGTGCCTGGAGTTCCGAGGTAGAGGGGGCTGAAGCTTTCTTT. It yields the protein CAWSSEVEGAEAFF.

The V call is TRBV13, the J call TRBJ2-3; 7 positions agree with TRBD2. V was clipped by 6 bases and J by 2 bases; unmatched bases: 8. Germline V gene sequence: CDR1 PRHDT, CDR2 FYEKMQ (reference sequence). The CDR3 totals 15 residues. Here the CDR3 reads CASRKPGLTTDTQYF. The CDR3 coding sequence is TGTGCCAGCAGGAAACCGGGACTAACCACAGATACGCAGTATTTT.

This clone shows up as medium-sized (0.01 to 0.1%) by frequency. The J gene is TRBJ2-1, the V gene TRBV19, with 7 bases identical to TRBD2. The germline CDR1 and CDR2 sequences are LNHDA and SQIVND (reference sequence). This CDR3 contains 12 residues. V shed 5 bases, J shed 7 bases, and the junction held 2 bases outside the gene matches. The CDR3 protein is CASSVSGNEQFF. The CDR3 DNA follows: TGTGCCAGTAGTGTTAGCGGGAATGAGCAGTTCTTC.

The chain uses TRBV5-6 and TRBJ1-5; D remains ambiguous. The CDR3 totals 15 residues. The germline gives CDR1 SGHDT, CDR2 YYEEEE. The V and J ends lost 4 bases and 2 bases respectively, with 13 bases between them. The CDR3 region is CASSPGGRGNQPQHF. The CDR3 coding sequence is TGTGCCAGCAGCCCTGGCGGGCGAGGCAATCAGCCCCAGCATTTT.

This sequence joins TRBV7-2 and TRBJ2-3; a possible D gene is TRBD2 (6 bases). The V and J ends lost 5 bases and 1 base respectively, with 10 bases between them. CDR1 and CDR2 from the germline V gene are SGHTA and FQGNSA. The CDR3 loop spans 14 amino acids. CDR3 in amino acids: CASSTQRGTDTQYF. In DNA, the CDR3 is TGTGCCAGCAGCACTCAGCGGGGCACAGATACGCAGTATTTT.

The rearrangement uses TRBV7-3 and TRBJ2-7, with D unclear. The germline V gene encodes CDR1 SGHTA and CDR2 FQGTGA. The ends were cut back, 5 bases at V and 3 bases at J, with 20 bases in the middle. This CDR3 comprises 16 residues. This CDR3 reads CASSPTRPAANYEQYF. DNA of the CDR3: TGTGCCAGCAGCCCCACTCGACCCGCGGCGAACTACGAGCAGTACTTC. Drawing the rest from reference TRBV7-3 and TRBJ2-7, the complete variable domain is GAGVSQTPSNKVTEKGKYVELRCDPISGHTALYWYRQSLGQGPEFLIYFQGTGAADDSGLPNDRFFAVRPEGSVSTLKIQRTERGDSAVYLCASSPTRPAANYEQYFGPGTRLTVT.

The V call is TRBV4-3, the J call TRBJ2-1; D may be TRBD2 (5 bases). CDR1 and CDR2 from the germline V gene are LGHNA and YSLEER. CDR3 length: 17 residues. The V and J ends lost 4 bases and 0 bases respectively, with 16 bases between them. The CDR3 DNA reads as TGCGCCAGCAGCCTAAATTGGGCGGGCCTCTCCTACAATGAGCAGTTCTTC. As protein: CASSLNWAGLSYNEQFF.

The chain has TRBV4-3 and TRBJ2-5, with 8 nucleotides matching TRBD2. The ends lost 3 bases at V and 4 bases at J; junction bases unmatched: 10. The CDR3 spans 16 residues. The germline V gene encodes CDR1 LGHNA and CDR2 YSLEER. CDR3 amino acids: CASSQSHRTSRETQYF. CDR3 in DNA: TGCGCCAGCAGCCAGTCTCACAGGACTAGCCGAGAGACCCAGTACTTC.

J is TRBJ2-6 and V is TRBV11-2; D uncertain. Trimming shortened V by 5 bases and J by 2 bases, and 10 bases separated the two germline ends. CDR1 and CDR2 (germline): SGHAT, FQNNGV. This CDR3 region has 15 residues. DNA of the CDR3: TGTGCCAGCAGCACCTCCCGGGCTGGGGCCAACGTCCTGACTTTC. Its translation: CASSTSRAGANVLTF. Together with reference TRBV11-2 and TRBJ2-6, the CDR3 gives the full variable domain: EAGVAQSPRYKIIEKRQSVAFWCNPISGHATLYWYQQILGQGPKLLIQFQNNGVVDDSQLPKDRFSAERLKGVDSTLKIQPAKLEDSAVYLCASSTSRAGANVLTFGAGSRLTVL.

The V call is TRBV28, the J call TRBJ1-5, with D hard to call. This CDR3 spans 15 amino acids. Per the germline V gene, CDR1 is MDHEN and CDR2 is SYDVKM. Trimming took off 6 bases at V and 1 base at J, with 13 bases between the two ends. The DNA of the CDR3 is TGTGCCAGCAGCGAAAACTCGGGAAGCAATCAGCCCCAGCATTTT. Its translation: CASSENSGSNQPQHF. Based on the CDR3 plus reference TRBV28 and TRBJ1-5, the full variable domain is DVKVTQSSRYLVKRTGEKVFLECVQDMDHENMFWYRQDPGLGLRLIYFSYDVKMKEKGDIPEGYSVSREKKERFSLILESASTNQTSMYLCASSENSGSNQPQHFGDGTRLSIL.

The rearrangement joins TRBV29-1 to TRBJ2-3; TRBD1 matches 7 bases. Unmatched junction bases numbered 4, after V lost 5 bases and J lost 2 bases. Germline CDR1 reads SQVTM; CDR2 reads ANQGSEA. This CDR3 contains 13 residues. The CDR3 DNA reads as TGCAGCGTTACCAGGGGGTTCACAGATACGCAGTATTTT. As protein: CSVTRGFTDTQYF.